The 10 T cell receptor beta chains below were found in one sample sequenced in a study of shared clonotypes between healthy human individuals. Profiling relied on immunoSEQ multiplex PCR, and the TCRdb table lists in-frame clones only, not all of them. Of about 1.5 million clones listed, about 98% are singletons. The sample comprised naive CD4+ T cells sorted from blood. Subset here: CD45RA+ positively selected. The receptors stem from a man aged 30 to 45 in good health.

Here the CDR3 DNA reads TGTGCCAGCAGCCAACAACCCTCCGCCTACGAGCAGTACTTC. It translates to CASSQQPSAYEQYF. The rearrangement uses TRBV5-4 and TRBJ2-7; D is unresolved. The CDR3 covers 14 residues. Germline CDR1 is SGHNT and CDR2 is YYREEE (reference sequence). The V end was cut by 4 bases, the J end by 2 bases, with 13 bases between. The full variable domain, in which reference TRBV5-4 and TRBJ2-7 provide the parts outside the CDR3, is ETGVTQSPTHLIKTRGQQVTLRCSSQSGHNTVSWYQQALGQGPQFIFQYYREEENGRGNFPPRFSGLQFPNYSSELNVNALELDDSALYLCASSQQPSAYEQYFGPGTRLTVT.

The J gene is TRBJ2-3, the V gene TRBV14; unclear D gene. From germline, CDR1 is SGHDN and CDR2 FVKESK. The V end was cut by 0 bases, the J end by 3 bases, with 13 bases between. The CDR3 extends over 16 amino acids. In DNA, the CDR3 is TGTGCCAGCAGCCAAGATCGGGCAGCAGTAACAGATACGCAGTATTTT. This sequence encodes CASSQDRAAVTDTQYF. Drawing the rest from reference TRBV14 and TRBJ2-3, the complete variable domain is EAGVTQFPSHSVIEKGQTVTLRCDPISGHDNLYWYRRVMGKEIKFLLHFVKESKQDESGMPNNRFLAERTGGTYSTLKVQPAELEDSGVYFCASSQDRAAVTDTQYFGPGTRLTVL.

The chain's CDR3 is CASNRRGWTSLTNTGELFF. The CDR3 DNA follows: TGTGCCAGCAACAGGCGGGGTTGGACTAGTTTAACGAACACCGGGGAGCTGTTTTTT. The chain links TRBV27 to TRBJ2-2, with 7 bases lining up with TRBD2. Trimming took 7 bases from V and 0 from J; bases not matched to a gene: 17. This CDR3 spans 19 amino acids. Germline V CDR1 and CDR2: MNHEY, SMNVEV (reference sequence).

This clone was observed a single time. The same CDR3 is also encoded by other DNA sequences in this sample. The chain combines TRBV27 with TRBJ2-1; 13 bases match TRBD2. CDR1 and CDR2 (germline): MNHEY, SMNVEV (reference sequence). The V segment lost 2 bases and the J segment 6 bases; nucleotides outside the gene matches: 1. The CDR3 consists of 15 residues. The CDR3 loop is CASSLRLAGGNEQFF. The CDR3 DNA follows: TGTGCCAGCAGTTTACGACTAGCGGGAGGCAATGAGCAGTTCTTC.

The J gene is TRBJ2-7, the V gene TRBV14; 10 bases agree with TRBD2. This CDR3 contains 15 residues. The ends lost 1 base at V and 11 bases at J; junction bases unmatched: 11. The V gene's germline CDR1 is SGHDN and CDR2 FVKESK. In DNA, the CDR3 is TGTGCCAGCAGCCAAGCCGGGACTAGCGCCACGAGGGAGTACTTC. Amino acid sequence: CASSQAGTSATREYF. Supplemented by reference TRBV14 and TRBJ2-7, the full variable domain reads EAGVTQFPSHSVIEKGQTVTLRCDPISGHDNLYWYRRVMGKEIKFLLHFVKESKQDESGMPNNRFLAERTGGTYSTLKVQPAELEDSGVYFCASSQAGTSATREYFGPGTRLTVT.

The gene calls are TRBV7-9 and TRBJ2-7, with a weak D call TRBD1 (6 bases). There are 18 residues in the CDR3. V gave up 3 bases and J gave up 4 bases, with 25 bases separating them. Germline assignment: CDR1 SEHNR and CDR2 FQNEAQ (reference sequence). Here the CDR3 DNA reads TGTGCCAGCAGCTTTCCTCCGTCCGGGACATCTAACGGGTACGAGCAGTACTTC. It codes for CASSFPPSGTSNGYEQYF.

The chain couples TRBV5-1 to TRBJ2-7, with a weak D call TRBD2 (5 bases). Per the germline V gene, CDR1 is SGHRS and CDR2 is YFSETQ. The V end lost 1 base, the J end lost 4 bases, and 15 bases lay between the germline ends. The length of the CDR3 is 15 residues. CDR3 DNA sequence: TGCGCCAGCAGCTTGACCCCGGGAACATCATACGAGCAGTACTTC. It codes for CASSLTPGTSYEQYF.

The chain joins TRBV18 to TRBJ2-7; D might be TRBD2 (6 bases). V dropped 3 bases and J dropped 1 base, with 22 bases sitting between them. The CDR3 extends over 18 amino acids. Germline CDR1 and CDR2: KGHSH and LQKENI. The CDR3 region is CASSPTPTRNRESYEQYF. As DNA, the CDR3 is TGTGCCAGCTCACCGACACCGACTAGAAACCGAGAATCCTACGAGCAGTACTTC.

The V and J genes are TRBV29-1 and TRBJ1-1; perhaps TRBD1 as D (5 bases). V lost 4 bases, J lost 0 bases, and 12 bases lay in between. CDR3 length equals 14 residues. CDR1 SQVTM and CDR2 ANQGSEA come from the germline V gene. CDR3 DNA: TGCAGCGTTGCGCTAGGGGCGATGAACACTGAAGCTTTCTTT. The encoded protein is CSVALGAMNTEAFF.

The CDR3 coding sequence is TGTGCCAGCAGAACCCCCGGCTCTGGGGCCAACGTCCTGACTTTC. Translated, it gives CASRTPGSGANVLTF. This rearrangement joins TRBV9 to TRBJ2-6, with unresolved D. V was trimmed by 5 bases and J by 0 bases, leaving 9 bases between them. CDR1 and CDR2 from the germline V gene are SGDLS and YYNGEE. This CDR3 is built from 15 residues.